The 12 T cell receptor beta chains presented below share a single source sample, sequenced in a study of molecular identifiers for immune sequencing clone quantification. TCRdb independently ran MiXCR on the PCR reads; one entry per CDR3 protein. Among roughly 300,000 distinct CDR3 sequences, under 25% were seen once, and the ten largest hold 0.65% to 0.75%. The specimen sequenced was naive CD8+ T cells from blood, with Jurkat cell RNA spiked in. Subset of the sample: FACS-sorted CD8+CD4-CCR7+CD45RA+ naive T cells. The source is a human donor in good health. Some libraries in this study had Jurkat cell RNA spiked in.

This clonotype occurred many times. The J gene is TRBJ2-1, the V gene TRBV2, with D tentatively TRBD1 or TRBD2 (6 bases each). The CDR3 has 14 amino acids. The germline CDR1 and CDR2 sequences are SNHLY and FYNNEI. Trimming removed 7 bases at V and 4 bases at J, with 14 bases between. The CDR3 DNA follows: TGTGCCAGCATCGAGGGGGGTGGATACAATGAGCAGTTCTTC. The encoded protein is CASIEGGGYNEQFF.

About this clonotype itself: A clone one base away is much larger, so this may be a read error. The CDR3 nucleotides read TGTGCCAGCGGCTTCGCGTCCTACGAGCAGTACTTC. It yields the protein CASGFASYEQYF. The chain employs TRBV5-3 and TRBJ2-7; D not certain. TRBV5-3 falls under the ORF class, with uncertain function. The CDR3 is made up of 12 amino acids. Trimming pared 8 bases from V and 1 base from J, leaving 10 bases between.

This clonotype was picked up a small number of times. This chain connects TRBV28 to TRBJ2-7, with 8 bases aligning to TRBD1. Germline assignment: CDR1 MDHEN and CDR2 SYDVKM. The J segment lost 6 bases and the V segment lost 8 bases, leaving 0 bases of the junction unmatched. The CDR3 length is 10 residues. CDR3 in amino acids: CASGQGEQYF. In nucleotides, the CDR3 is TGTGCCAGCGGACAGGGCGAGCAGTACTTC.

The rearrangement links TRBV5-6 to TRBJ1-4; weak D call: TRBD1 (5 bases). The V end lost 4 bases, the J end lost 8 bases, and 15 bases lay between the germline ends. The length of the CDR3 is 14 residues. Per germline, CDR1 SGHDT and CDR2 YYEEEE. The CDR3 sequence: CASSMGPSQEKLFF. CDR3 nucleotides: TGTGCCAGCAGCATGGGACCGAGCCAGGAAAAACTGTTTTTT.

As for this clonotype: This is likely a read error, given that the CDR3 carries no conserved phenylalanine or tryptophan at its end. V and J are TRBV4-1 and TRBJ2-7; 7 nucleotides match TRBD1. CDR1 is MGHRA, CDR2 YSYEKL, per germline. CDR3 length: 15 amino acids. V gave up 1 base and J gave up 0 bases; unmatched junction bases: 3. CDR3 in DNA: TGCGCCAGCAGCCAAGGGACAGGCGACTCCTACGAGCAGTACATC. Translation gives CASSQGTGDSYEQYI.

V gene TRBV9 combines with J gene TRBJ2-7; tentative D call: TRBD1 (6 bases). This CDR3 comprises 14 residues. Germline V CDR1 and CDR2: SGDLS, YYNGEE. V was pared by 0 bases and J by 1 base, with 8 bases between. The CDR3 DNA reads TGTGCCAGCAGCGTAGCAGACAGGTCCTACGAGCAGTACTTC. Residues: CASSVADRSYEQYF.

This sequence joins TRBV7-9 and TRBJ2-5; D possibly corresponds to TRBD2 (5 bases). Germline-derived CDR1 and CDR2 are SEHNR and FQNEAQ (reference sequence). This CDR3 is built from 14 residues. V dropped 5 bases and J dropped 5 bases, with 15 bases sitting between them. The CDR3 sequence: CASSRAGPWETQYF. The DNA of the CDR3 is TGTGCCAGCAGCCGTGCGGGCCCCTGGGAGACCCAGTACTTC.

This clonotype was counted a few times. The gene calls are TRBV4-3 and TRBJ2-1; 8 bases map to TRBD2. The CDR3 consists of 16 residues. V gave up 0 bases and J gave up 14 bases; unmatched junction bases: 15. The germline CDR1 and CDR2 sequences are LGHNA and YSLEER. For the CDR3, the DNA is TGCGCCAGCAGCCAAGATAAAGAAGAAGCGGGGGAGTCTGAGTTCTTC. It translates to CASSQDKEEAGESEFF.

This clonotype was recorded many times. The rearrangement links TRBV4-3 to TRBJ2-5; TRBD2 aligns across 9 bases. The CDR3 length is 16 residues. Unmatched junction bases numbered 8, after V lost 1 base and J lost 5 bases. CDR1 LGHNA and CDR2 YSLEER come from the germline V gene. The CDR3 nucleotides read TGCGCCAGCAGCCAAGTAGCTTCTAGCGGGGTTGAGACCCAGTACTTC. This encodes CASSQVASSGVETQYF.

CDR3 in DNA: TGTGCCAGCAACGTCGGGACAGGAGGAAACACCATATATTTT. Its translation is CASNVGTGGNTIYF. This rearrangement joins TRBV5-8 to TRBJ1-3, with 8 bases matching TRBD1. Trimming cost V 6 bases and J 4 bases; bases outside gene matches: 6. Germline V lookup: CDR1 SGHTS, CDR2 YDEGEE. The CDR3 has 14 amino acids. The whole variable domain, filled in from reference TRBV5-8 and TRBJ1-3, reads EAGVTQSPTHLIKTRGQQATLRCSPISGHTSVYWYQQALGLGLQFLLWYDEGEERNRGNFPPRFSGRQFPNYSSELNVNALELEDSALYLCASNVGTGGNTIYFGEGSWLTVV.

About this clonotype: Just one base apart from a much larger clone, this may be a read error. The rearrangement links TRBV4-1 to TRBJ2-7, with D possibly TRBD1 on 5 matching bases. The ends were cut back, 1 base at V and 4 bases at J, with 14 bases in the middle. Looked up from germline, CDR1 is MGHRA and CDR2 is YSYEKL. This CDR3 has 15 amino acids. CDR3 in amino acids: CASSQVTETDYEQYF. The CDR3 DNA reads TGCGCCAGCAGCCAAGTTACCGAGACAGATTACGAGCAGTACTTC.

The chain has TRBV27 and TRBJ2-4, with 8 bases fitting TRBD1. V shed 5 bases and J 7 bases; nucleotides not matched to a gene: 7. Germline V CDR1 and CDR2: MNHEY, SMNVEV (reference sequence). The CDR3 is 14 residues long. The CDR3 DNA is TGTGCCAGCAGTCCGCAGGGGGCTCGCAACATTCAGTACTTC. This gives the protein CASSPQGARNIQYF.